This T cell receptor (beta chain) comes out of a study of blood T cell repertoires in COVID-19. In the study overall: Samples representing acute and convalescent COVID-19 were sourced from the United States, Italy and Spain. PBMCs, B-cell-depleted T cells, or T cells were the source of the cDNA or gDNA that made up the material.

Produced via immunoSEQ multiplex PCR; TCRdb's table is partial and in-frame only. This sample has roughly 410,000 clones, with more than 70% found just once. Germline V gives CDR1 PRHDT, CDR2 FYEKMQ (reference sequence). V shed 3 bases and J shed 9 bases, with 22 bases lying between them. The CDR3 consists of 16 residues. The clonotype originates from a man aged 40-55 years with acute or convalescent COVID-19. The chain links TRBV13 to TRBJ2-3; D is perhaps TRBD1 (5 bases). Sample: peripheral blood. Here the CDR3 DNA reads TGTGCCAGCAGCTTTCCCCCGGACACTTTCCTGAGCACGCAGTATTTT. Translating gives CASSFPPDTFLSTQYF.